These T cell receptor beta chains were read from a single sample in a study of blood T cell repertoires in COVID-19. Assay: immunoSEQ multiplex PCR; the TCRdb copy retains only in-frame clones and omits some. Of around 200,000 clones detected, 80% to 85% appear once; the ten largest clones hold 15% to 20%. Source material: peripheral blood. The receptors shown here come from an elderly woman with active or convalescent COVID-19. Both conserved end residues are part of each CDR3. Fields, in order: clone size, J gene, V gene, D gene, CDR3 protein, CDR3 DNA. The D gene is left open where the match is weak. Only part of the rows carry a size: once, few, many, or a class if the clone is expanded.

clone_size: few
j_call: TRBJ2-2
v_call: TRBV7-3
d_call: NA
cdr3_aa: CASSPTSWRGQRGELFF
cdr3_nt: TGTGCCAGCAGCCCCACCTCGTGGAGGGGGCAACGCGGGGAGCTGTTTTTT

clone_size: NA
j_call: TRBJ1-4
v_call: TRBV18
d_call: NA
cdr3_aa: CASSPSIAVNEKLFF
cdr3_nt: TGTGCCAGCTCACCATCCATAGCCGTAAATGAAAAACTGTTTTTT

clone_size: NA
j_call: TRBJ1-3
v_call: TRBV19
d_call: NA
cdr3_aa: CASSKSFPEAGNTIYF
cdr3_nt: TGTGCCAGTAGTAAGTCCTTCCCGGAGGCTGGAAACACCATATATTTT

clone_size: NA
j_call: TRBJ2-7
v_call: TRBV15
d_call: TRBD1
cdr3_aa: CATSRGTGGAMSEQYF
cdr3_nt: TGTGCCACCAGCAGAGGGACAGGGGGCGCGATGAGCGAGCAGTACTTC

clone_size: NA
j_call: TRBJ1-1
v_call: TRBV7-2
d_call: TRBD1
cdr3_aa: CASSRGQVNTEAFF
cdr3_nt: TGTGCCAGCAGCAGGGGGCAGGTTAACACTGAAGCTTTCTTT

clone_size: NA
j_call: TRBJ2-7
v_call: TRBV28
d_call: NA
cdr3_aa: CASSEQGREQYF
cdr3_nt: TGTGCCAGCAGTGAGCAGGGGCGCGAGCAGTACTTC

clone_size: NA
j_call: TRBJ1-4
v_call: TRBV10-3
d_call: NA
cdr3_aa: CAINDSREEKLFF
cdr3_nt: TGTGCCATCAACGATTCACGGGAGGAAAAACTGTTTTTT

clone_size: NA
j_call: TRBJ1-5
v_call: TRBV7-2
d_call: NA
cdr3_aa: CASSLVAYDQPQHF
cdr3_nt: TGTGCCAGCAGCTTAGTGGCTTATGATCAGCCCCAGCATTTT

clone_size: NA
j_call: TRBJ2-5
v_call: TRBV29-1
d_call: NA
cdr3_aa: CSVAWSETQYF
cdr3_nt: TGCAGCGTCGCTTGGAGTGAGACCCAGTACTTC

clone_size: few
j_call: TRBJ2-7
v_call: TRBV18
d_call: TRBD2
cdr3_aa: CATAIGGGVAYEQYF
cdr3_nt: TGTGCCACAGCAATCGGGGGAGGGGTGGCCTACGAGCAGTACTTC

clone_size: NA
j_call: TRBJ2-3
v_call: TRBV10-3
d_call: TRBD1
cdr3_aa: CAISEPGTGGAGTDTQYF
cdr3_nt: TGTGCCATCAGTGAGCCCGGGACAGGGGGCGCGGGCACAGATACGCAGTATTTT

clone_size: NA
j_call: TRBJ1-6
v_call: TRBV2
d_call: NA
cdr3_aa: CARSDGGGPFRSPLHF
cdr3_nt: TGTGCCCGCAGCGACGGGGGGGGGCCTTTTAGATCACCCCTCCACTTT

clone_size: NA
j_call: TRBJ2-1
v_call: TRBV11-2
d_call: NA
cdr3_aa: CASSARAGAFGFNEQFF
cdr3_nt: TGTGCCAGCAGCGCCCGGGCAGGGGCTTTTGGGTTCAATGAGCAGTTCTTC

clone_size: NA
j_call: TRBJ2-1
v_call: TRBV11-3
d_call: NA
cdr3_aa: CASSLRDSSYNEQFF
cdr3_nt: TGTGCCAGCAGCTTAAGAGACAGCTCCTACAATGAGCAGTTCTTC

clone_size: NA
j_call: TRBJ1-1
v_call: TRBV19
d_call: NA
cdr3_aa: CASIHQGTGGEAFF
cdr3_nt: TGTGCCAGTATCCACCAGGGAACCGGCGGTGAAGCTTTCTTT

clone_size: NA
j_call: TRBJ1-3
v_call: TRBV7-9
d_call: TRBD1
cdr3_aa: CASSSPGTGPGNTIYF
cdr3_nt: TGTGCCAGCAGCTCTCCAGGGACAGGGCCTGGAAACACCATATATTTT

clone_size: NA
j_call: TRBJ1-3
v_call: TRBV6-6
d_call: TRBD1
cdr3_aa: CASSYSGQGAGNTIYF
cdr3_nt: TGTGCCAGCAGTTACTCCGGACAGGGTGCTGGAAACACCATATATTTT

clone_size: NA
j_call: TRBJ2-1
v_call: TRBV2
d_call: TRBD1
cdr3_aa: CASSAQGGSYNEQFF
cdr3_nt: TGTGCCAGCAGTGCACAGGGGGGATCCTACAATGAGCAGTTCTTC

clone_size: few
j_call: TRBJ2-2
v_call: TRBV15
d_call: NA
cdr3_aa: CATSRDRRTVGELFF
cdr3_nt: TGTGCCACCAGCAGAGATCGTCGGACAGTCGGGGAGCTGTTTTTT

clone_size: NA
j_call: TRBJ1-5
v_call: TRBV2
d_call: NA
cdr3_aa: CASRDDRNQPQHF
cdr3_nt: TGTGCCAGCAGAGACGACAGGAATCAGCCCCAGCATTTT

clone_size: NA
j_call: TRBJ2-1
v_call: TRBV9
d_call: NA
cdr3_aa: CASSIGVSSYNEQFF
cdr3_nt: TGTGCCAGCAGCATCGGGGTCTCCTCCTACAATGAGCAGTTCTTC

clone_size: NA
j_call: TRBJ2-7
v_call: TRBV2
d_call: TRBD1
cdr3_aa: CASYPDRSSYEQYF
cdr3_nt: TGTGCCAGCTATCCGGACAGGAGCTCCTACGAGCAGTACTTC

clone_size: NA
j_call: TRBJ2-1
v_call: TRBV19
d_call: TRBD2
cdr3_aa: CASSITTSGTYNEQFF
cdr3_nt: TGTGCCAGTAGTATAACAACCAGCGGGACCTACAATGAGCAGTTCTTC

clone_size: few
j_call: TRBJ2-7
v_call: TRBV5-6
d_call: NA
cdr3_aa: CASSLGPYGSYEQYF
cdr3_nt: TGTGCCAGCAGCTTGGGACCTTACGGGTCCTACGAGCAGTACTTC

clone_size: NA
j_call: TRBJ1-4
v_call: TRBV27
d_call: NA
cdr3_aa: CASSLWGGEKLFF
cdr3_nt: TGTGCCAGCAGTTTATGGGGGGGTGAAAAACTGTTTTTT

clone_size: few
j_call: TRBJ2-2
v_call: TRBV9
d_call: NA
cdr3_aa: CASSVGAGAKGGELFF
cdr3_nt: TGTGCCAGCAGCGTAGGGGCGGGGGCAAAAGGAGGGGAGCTGTTTTTT

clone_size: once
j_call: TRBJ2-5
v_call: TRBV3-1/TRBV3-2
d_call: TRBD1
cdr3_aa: CASSQSGGAETQYF
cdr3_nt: TGTGCCAGCAGCCAATCAGGGGGCGCAGAGACCCAGTACTTC

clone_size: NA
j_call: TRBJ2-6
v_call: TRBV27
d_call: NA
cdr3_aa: CASRAFKLSGANVLTF
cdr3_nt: TGTGCCAGCAGAGCATTTAAACTCTCTGGGGCCAACGTCCTGACTTTC

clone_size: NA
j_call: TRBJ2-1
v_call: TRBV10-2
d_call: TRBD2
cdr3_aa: CASSGPLAGGRNEQFF
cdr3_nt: TGCGCCAGCAGTGGGCCTCTAGCGGGGGGACGCAATGAGCAGTTCTTC

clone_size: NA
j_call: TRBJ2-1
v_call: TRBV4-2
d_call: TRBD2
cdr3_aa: CASSLLAGGFHGEQFF
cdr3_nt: TGTGCCAGCAGCCTTCTAGCGGGAGGGTTTCACGGTGAGCAGTTCTTC

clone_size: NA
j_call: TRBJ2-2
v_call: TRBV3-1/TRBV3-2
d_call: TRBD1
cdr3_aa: CASSSRGDRGYSNTGELFF
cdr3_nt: TGTGCCAGCAGCTCCAGGGGGGACAGGGGGTACTCGAACACCGGGGAGCTGTTTTTT

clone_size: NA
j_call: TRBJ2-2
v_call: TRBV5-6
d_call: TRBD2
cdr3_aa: CASSLRLALGGELFF
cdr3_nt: TGTGCCAGCAGCTTGCGACTAGCGTTAGGCGGGGAGCTGTTTTTT

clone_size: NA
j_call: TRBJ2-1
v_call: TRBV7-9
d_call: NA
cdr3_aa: CASSFRISVQQFF
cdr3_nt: TGTGCCAGCAGCTTTCGAATCAGTGTTCAGCAGTTCTTC

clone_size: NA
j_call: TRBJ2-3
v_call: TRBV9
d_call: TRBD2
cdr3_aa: CVSSGGVTDTQYF
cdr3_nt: TGTGTTTCTAGCGGGGGGGTCACAGATACGCAGTATTTT

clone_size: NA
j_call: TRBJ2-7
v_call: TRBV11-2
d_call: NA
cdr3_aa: CASSLSTDYEQYF
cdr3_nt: TGTGCCAGCAGCTTATCCACTGACTACGAGCAGTACTTC

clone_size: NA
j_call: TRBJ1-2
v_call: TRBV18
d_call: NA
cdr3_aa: CASSPGEYGYTF
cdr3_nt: TGTGCCAGCTCACCGGGAGAATATGGCTACACCTTC

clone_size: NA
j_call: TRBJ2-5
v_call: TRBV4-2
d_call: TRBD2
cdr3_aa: CASSQVSGGGTQYF
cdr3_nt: TGTGCCAGCAGCCAAGTGTCCGGGGGGGGGACCCAGTACTTC

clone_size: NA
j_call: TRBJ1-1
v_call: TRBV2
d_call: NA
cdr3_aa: CASSEAPGSGTEAFF
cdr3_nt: TGTGCCAGCAGTGAAGCGCCAGGGTCGGGCACTGAAGCTTTCTTT

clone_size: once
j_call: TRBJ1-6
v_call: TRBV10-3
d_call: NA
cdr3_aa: CAIRPEPLYNSPLHF
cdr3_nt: TGTGCCATCAGACCAGAACCCCTCTATAATTCACCCCTCCACTTT

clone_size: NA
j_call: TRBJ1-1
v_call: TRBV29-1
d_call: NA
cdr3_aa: CSVERQAMNTEAFF
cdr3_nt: TGCAGCGTTGAGAGACAGGCGATGAACACTGAAGCTTTCTTT

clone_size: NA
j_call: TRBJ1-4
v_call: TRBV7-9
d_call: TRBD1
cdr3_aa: CASSLTGAPTNEKLFF
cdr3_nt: TGTGCCAGCAGCTTAACAGGGGCCCCAACTAATGAAAAACTGTTTTTT

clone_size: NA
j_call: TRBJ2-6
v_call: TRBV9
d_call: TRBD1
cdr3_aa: CASSVAGQGTGANVLTF
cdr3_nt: TGTGCCAGCAGCGTAGCGGGACAGGGAACTGGGGCCAACGTCCTGACTTTC

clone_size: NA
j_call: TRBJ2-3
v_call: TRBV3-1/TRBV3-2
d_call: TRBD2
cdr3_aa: CASSQAPAGWPDTQYF
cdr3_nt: TGTGCCAGCAGCCAAGCCCCAGCGGGATGGCCAGATACGCAGTATTTT

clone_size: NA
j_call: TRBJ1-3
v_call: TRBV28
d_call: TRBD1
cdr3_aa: CASSSAGTGVNSGNTIYF
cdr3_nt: TGTGCCAGCAGTTCCGCCGGGACAGGGGTTAACTCTGGAAACACCATATATTTT

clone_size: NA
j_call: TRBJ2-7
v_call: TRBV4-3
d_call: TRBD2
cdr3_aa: CASSQVAGAPYEQYF
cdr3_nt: TGCGCCAGCAGCCAAGTAGCGGGGGCCCCCTACGAGCAGTACTTC

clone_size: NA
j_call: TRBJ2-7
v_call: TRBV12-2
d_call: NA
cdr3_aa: CASRQRGFLF
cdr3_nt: TGTGCAAGTCGCCAGCGGGGGTTTCTCTTC

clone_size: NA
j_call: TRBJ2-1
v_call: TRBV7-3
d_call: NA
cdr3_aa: CASSLGGLYNEQFF
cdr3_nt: TGTGCCAGCAGCTTAGGAGGGTTGTACAATGAGCAGTTCTTC

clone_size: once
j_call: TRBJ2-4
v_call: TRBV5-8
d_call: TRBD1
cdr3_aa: CASSLSGTGNLAKNIQYF
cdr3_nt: TGTGCCAGCAGCTTGTCAGGGACAGGGAATTTAGCCAAAAACATTCAGTACTTC

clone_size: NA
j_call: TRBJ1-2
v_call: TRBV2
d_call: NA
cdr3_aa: CASSKAGSGNGYTF
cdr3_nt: TGTGCCAGCAGTAAAGCAGGGAGCGGGAATGGCTACACCTTC